This TCR beta chain is from a study of metastatic and nonmetastatic thyroid tumors. Patients had received no treatment of any kind before thyroid surgery. Germline V gene lookup returns CDR1 SGHNT and CDR2 YYREEE (reference sequence). The CDR3 spans 15 residues. Trimming shortened V by 4 bases and J by 0 bases, and 11 bases separated the two germline ends. TCRdb re-called the PCR reads through MiXCR. The table lists 40,000 or so clones, roughly 12% of them singletons, with 9.5% in the top ten. Regarding this clone: Its target is unknown.

Regarding the study as a whole: For both blood and tumor, malignant thyroid tumors reportedly showed significantly higher TCR beta diversity than benign nodules did.

The chain couples TRBV5-4 to TRBJ1-5, with TRBD1 as a possible D gene (5 bases). The clonotype comes from a female donor with papillary thyroid cancer or a benign thyroid nodule (not recorded which). Some clones in this sample may be carry-over from other donors' samples. Sequencing was done on a sample of blood. This chain's CDR3 is CASSPGHDSNQPQHF. CDR3 sequence (DNA): TGTGCCAGCAGCCCAGGACATGATAGCAATCAGCCCCAGCATTTT.